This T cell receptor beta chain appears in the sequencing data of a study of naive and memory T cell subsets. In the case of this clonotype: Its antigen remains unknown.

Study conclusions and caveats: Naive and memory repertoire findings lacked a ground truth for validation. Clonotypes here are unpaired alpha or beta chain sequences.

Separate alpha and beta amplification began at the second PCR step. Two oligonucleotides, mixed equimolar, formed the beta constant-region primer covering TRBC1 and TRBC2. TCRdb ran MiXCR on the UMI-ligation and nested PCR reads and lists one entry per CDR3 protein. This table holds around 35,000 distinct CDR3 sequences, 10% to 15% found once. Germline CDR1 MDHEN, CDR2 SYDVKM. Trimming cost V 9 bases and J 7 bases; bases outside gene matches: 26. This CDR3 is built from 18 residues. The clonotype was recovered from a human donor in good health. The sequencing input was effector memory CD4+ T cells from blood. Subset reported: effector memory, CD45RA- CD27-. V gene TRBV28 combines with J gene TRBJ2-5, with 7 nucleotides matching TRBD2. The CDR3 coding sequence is TGTGCCAGTGCTTCCCCTGGCAGTTCATCCCACAAGCGGGGGACCCAGTACTTC. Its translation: CASASPGSSSHKRGTQYF.